This entry lists 21 T cell receptor beta chains sequenced from one sample in a study of blood T cell repertoires in COVID-19. Using immunoSEQ multiplex PCR, the repertoire was profiled, and TCRdb retains in-frame clones only, with some absent. The sample consists of 200,000 to 300,000 clones, about 91% of them appearing once. The material sequenced was peripheral blood. These receptors were taken from a person aged 18 to 35 with COVID-19, enrolled during active disease.

CDR3 nucleotide sequence: TGTGCCAGTACCTTGACTGTCCCCGTGGAAGCTTTCTTT. Protein sequence: CASTLTVPVEAFF. The chain recombines TRBV19 with TRBJ1-1; D gene uncertain. There are 13 residues in the CDR3. Trimming took off 7 bases at V and 8 bases at J, with 17 bases between the two ends. CDR1 and CDR2 (germline): LNHDA, SQIVND (reference sequence).

The rearrangement links TRBV4-3 to TRBJ1-2; D uncertain. Trimming cost V 0 bases and J 4 bases, with 3 bases left between them. This CDR3 has 12 amino acids. Looked up from germline, CDR1 is LGHNA and CDR2 is YSLEER. The CDR3 DNA follows: TGCGCCAGCAGCCAAGACAGCTATGGCTACACCTTC. Encoded protein: CASSQDSYGYTF.

The chain links TRBV7-3 to TRBJ2-2, with D maybe TRBD2 (6 bases). The ends were cut back, 6 bases at V and 5 bases at J, with 16 bases in the middle. The germline CDR1 and CDR2 sequences are SGHTA and FQGTGA. This CDR3 comprises 15 residues. The CDR3 DNA is TGTGCCAGCAGACCCACCGGGGGTGGAACCGGGGAGCTGTTTTTT. Its protein product is CASRPTGGGTGELFF.

V and J are TRBV27 and TRBJ2-5; D unresolved. CDR3 length equals 13 residues. The ends were cut back, 2 bases at V and 5 bases at J, with 9 bases in the middle. Per germline, CDR1 MNHEY and CDR2 SMNVEV (reference sequence). CDR3 nucleotides: TGTGCCAGCAGTTTAAGACACGGCGAGACCCAGTACTTC. Amino acid sequence: CASSLRHGETQYF.

The chain combines TRBV11-2 with TRBJ2-1, with D tentatively TRBD1 (5 bases). Germline CDR1 and CDR2: SGHAT and FQNNGV. V was trimmed by 3 bases and J by 4 bases, leaving 19 bases between them. This CDR3 has 17 residues. The CDR3 nucleotides read TGTGCCAGCAGCTTTTATTCAGGGTTAAAGGGATACAATGAGCAGTTCTTC. Residues: CASSFYSGLKGYNEQFF.

This chain connects TRBV10-1 to TRBJ2-1; D might be TRBD1 (7 bases). CDR1 WNHNN and CDR2 SYGVQD come from the germline V gene (reference sequence). Trimming left V 3 bases short and J 5 bases short, with 17 bases between. The CDR3 spans 16 residues. The CDR3 protein is CASSEGGTAVDNEQFF. The CDR3, as DNA: TGCGCCAGCAGTGAAGGGGGGACAGCGGTCGACAATGAGCAGTTCTTC.

V usage is TRBV28 and J usage is TRBJ1-4; D is perhaps TRBD1 (6 bases). The CDR3 has 14 amino acids. Trimming stripped 6 bases from V and 7 bases from J, with 15 bases between. Germline V gene data show CDR1 as MDHEN and CDR2 as SYDVKM. The CDR3, as DNA: TGTGCCAGCAGCAGGGACACCTCGCGTGAAAAACTGTTTTTT. It translates to CASSRDTSREKLFF.

For the CDR3, the DNA is TGTGCCAGCAGTCCGGACAGTCAGCCCCAGCATTTT. Protein: CASSPDSQPQHF. V and J are TRBV28 and TRBJ1-5, with D possibly TRBD1 on 6 matching bases. The CDR3 has 12 residues. Germline V gene data show CDR1 as MDHEN and CDR2 as SYDVKM. V was pared by 5 bases and J by 6 bases, with 8 bases between.

CDR3 residues: CSVPTSGGDEQFF. The CDR3 nucleotides are TGCAGCGTTCCGACTAGCGGGGGTGATGAGCAGTTCTTC. This chain connects TRBV29-1 to TRBJ2-1; 12 nucleotides agree with TRBD2. Germline-derived CDR1 and CDR2 are SQVTM and ANQGSEA. Trimming cost V 5 bases and J 8 bases; bases outside gene matches: 4. The CDR3 runs 13 residues.

Notes on this clone: A junction end diverges from the germline sequence, so it may reflect a read error. The rearrangement uses TRBV7-7 and TRBJ2-2; the D gene is possibly TRBD2 (6 bases). The CDR3 extends over 15 amino acids. CDR1 SSHAT and CDR2 FNYEAQ come from the germline V gene (reference sequence). CDR3 in amino acids: CASSSEGPNTGELFF. CDR3 sequence (DNA): TGTGCTAGCAGCTCGGAGGGCCCGAACACCGGGGAGCTGTTTTTT.

V is TRBV27 and J is TRBJ2-2; D is perhaps TRBD1 (5 bases). Looked up from germline, CDR1 is MNHEY and CDR2 is SMNVEV (reference sequence). The CDR3 is made up of 15 amino acids. V was cut by 4 bases and J by 0 bases, with 9 bases left in between. The CDR3 region has the DNA TGTGCCAGCAGTTGGGGCCTCTCGAACACCGGGGAGCTGTTTTTT. Its protein product is CASSWGLSNTGELFF.

The gene calls are TRBV11-1 and TRBJ2-3, with a tentative D call TRBD2 (6 bases). V lost 5 bases, J lost 5 bases, and 20 bases lay in between. CDR3 length: 16 amino acids. Germline loops: CDR1 SGHAT, CDR2 FQDESV (reference sequence). The CDR3 reads CASSAPRGGKQDTQYF. The CDR3 DNA reads as TGTGCCAGCAGCGCCCCTCGAGGCGGGAAGCAAGATACGCAGTATTTT.

This clone was seen once. The chain couples TRBV6-6 to TRBJ1-1; no reliable D call. V lost 6 bases and J 0 bases, leaving 8 bases between the germline ends. The germline CDR1 and CDR2 sequences are MNHNY and SVGAGI (reference sequence). CDR3 length: 13 amino acids. The DNA of the CDR3 is TGTGCCAGCAGGGGAGACCTGAACACTGAAGCTTTCTTT. It yields the protein CASRGDLNTEAFF.

This clone appeared a few times. The V gene is TRBV10-3, the J gene TRBJ1-2; the D gene is possibly TRBD1 (5 bases). Germline loops: CDR1 ENHRY, CDR2 SYGVKD. This CDR3 region has 14 residues. V was pared by 10 bases and J by 4 bases, with 19 bases between. The chain's CDR3 is CATLRDSITYGYTF. As DNA, the CDR3 is TGTGCCACCCTGCGGGACTCGATAACCTATGGCTACACCTTC.

The CDR3 coding sequence is TGTGCCAGCGGAGGGCAGGCTCCCATAGAATTCGGAAACACCATATATTTT. Its protein is CASGGQAPIEFGNTIYF. V is TRBV7-9 and J is TRBJ1-3; D gene uncertain. The length of the CDR3 is 17 residues. Trimming left V 8 bases short and J 4 bases short, with 24 bases between. CDR1 is SEHNR, CDR2 FQNEAQ, per germline (reference sequence).

Turning to this clone: Sequence at one end of the junction differs from germline and may be a read error. Other DNA sequences in the same sample also yield this CDR3. The chain carries TRBV12-3 or TRBV12-4 and TRBJ1-5; D may be TRBD1 (5 bases). The CDR3 is made up of 13 amino acids. In DNA, the CDR3 is TGTGCCAGCAGTTTGGCGGTGCGGGGACCCCAACATTTT. Translating gives CASSLAVRGPQHF.

With respect to this clone: The junction departs from the called germline gene at one end, perhaps through a read error. V gene TRBV6-5 combines with J gene TRBJ1-6; D is unclear. The CDR3 runs 13 residues. From germline, CDR1 is MNHEY and CDR2 SVGAGI. The CDR3 bases are TGTGCCAGCAGTTACTCCTATGATTCACCCCTCCACTTT. As protein: CASSYSYDSPLHF.

Written as DNA, the CDR3 is TGTGCCAGCTCCGGGACAGGTAGCACAGATACGCAGTATTTT. Translated: CASSGTGSTDTQYF. The chain employs TRBV7-9 and TRBJ2-3; 8 bases align to TRBD1. Trimming cost V 8 bases and J 0 bases; bases outside gene matches: 4. The CDR3 extends over 14 amino acids. Germline assignment: CDR1 SEHNR and CDR2 FQNEAQ (reference sequence). The full variable domain, rest sourced from reference TRBV7-9 and TRBJ2-3, is DTGVSQNPRHKITKRGQNVTFRCDPISEHNRLYWYRQTLGQGPEFLTYFQNEAQLEKSRLLSDRFSAERPKGSFSTLEIQRTEQGDSAMYLCASSGTGSTDTQYFGPGTRLTVL.

The gene calls are TRBV19 and TRBJ2-1; no firm D call. The germline V gene encodes CDR1 LNHDA and CDR2 SQIVND (reference sequence). The V and J ends lost 1 base and 6 bases respectively, with 7 bases between them. CDR3 length: 13 residues. CDR3 residues: CASSIGAPNEQFF. The DNA for the CDR3 is TGTGCCAGTAGTATAGGAGCACCCAATGAGCAGTTCTTC.

The rearrangement links TRBV6-5 to TRBJ1-2; TRBD1 matches at 7 bases. Germline values: CDR1 MNHEY, CDR2 SVGAGI. V lost 2 bases, J lost 2 bases, and 5 bases stayed unmatched. There are 15 residues in the CDR3. The CDR3 coding sequence is TGTGCCAGCAGTTACGGGGGGACAGAGAACTATGGCTACACCTTC. Protein: CASSYGGTENYGYTF.

The rearrangement uses TRBV25-1 and TRBJ1-4; TRBD1 aligns across 7 bases. CDR3 size: 12 residues. From germline, CDR1 is MGHDK and CDR2 SYGVNS. Trimming cost V 6 bases and J 8 bases; bases outside gene matches: 3. DNA for the CDR3: TGTGCCAGCAGATACAGGGGCGAAAAACTGTTTTTT. This sequence encodes CASRYRGEKLFF.